These 27 T cell receptor beta chains originate from one sample sequenced in a study of early T cells in non-severe SARS-CoV-2 infection. MiXCR, run by TCRdb on the 5' RACE reads, gives a single entry per CDR3 protein. The sample includes around 60,000 distinct CDR3 sequences, roughly an eighth of them seen just once. The sample comprised whole blood. Receptors were obtained from an adult who was a healthcare worker with PCR-confirmed SARS-CoV-2 infection or an uninfected control (not recorded which).

Comments on this clonotype: This may be a read error, as it is one base from a much larger clone. The V and J genes are TRBV9 and TRBJ2-3, with D unresolved. In germline, CDR1 is SGDLS, CDR2 YYNGEE. There are 12 residues in the CDR3. The CDR3 protein is CVSSVGADTQYF. The CDR3 nucleotides read TGTGTCAGCAGCGTAGGAGCAGATACGCAGTATTTT.

The chain combines TRBV11-2 with TRBJ2-7, with D tentatively TRBD1 or TRBD2 (5 bases each). Germline V lookup: CDR1 SGHAT, CDR2 FQNNGV. V was clipped by 4 bases and J by 3 bases, with 13 bases between them. The CDR3 runs to 14 residues. As DNA, the CDR3 is TGTGCCAGCAGCTGGGGACGGACCTTCTACGAGCAGTACTTC. The encoded protein is CASSWGRTFYEQYF.

The chain uses TRBV29-1 and TRBJ2-7, with 7 bases aligning to TRBD2. Germline loops: CDR1 SQVTM, CDR2 ANQGSEA. The CDR3 contains 15 residues. V shed 5 bases and J 2 bases; nucleotides not matched to a gene: 12. DNA of the CDR3: TGCAGCGTTTCTCTGGCGGGAGTATCTCCCTACGAGCAGTACTTC. Residues: CSVSLAGVSPYEQYF.

This chain links TRBV4-1 with TRBJ1-4; D is unclear. The CDR3 consists of 14 residues. Germline-derived CDR1 and CDR2 are MGHRA and YSYEKL. Trimming stripped 3 bases from V and 7 bases from J, with 12 bases between. CDR3 coding DNA: TGCGCCAGCAGCCAGGGGTCCCGAATTGAAAAACTGTTTTTT. It codes for CASSQGSRIEKLFF.

The chain is built from TRBV2 and TRBJ2-1; 7 bases line up with TRBD2. The junction had 3 bases not matched to a gene; V was cut back by 5 bases and J by 8 bases. Per the germline V gene, CDR1 is SNHLY and CDR2 is FYNNEI. The CDR3 has 12 amino acids. The CDR3 loop reads CASSSGTYEQFF. CDR3 coding DNA: TGTGCCAGCAGTAGCGGGACCTATGAGCAGTTCTTC.

This clonotype was detected only a few times. V gene TRBV3-1 combines with J gene TRBJ2-7, with D uncertain. This CDR3 region has 12 residues. Trimming stripped 1 base from V and 5 bases from J, with 6 bases between. Germline CDR1 LGHDT, CDR2 YNNKEL (reference sequence). CDR3 region: CASSQVTHEQYF. DNA for the CDR3: TGTGCCAGCAGCCAAGTTACCCACGAGCAGTACTTC.

CDR3 nucleotides: TGTGCCAGCAGTTACTCGAGTAGAAGCTCCTATAATTCACCCCTCCACTTT. It translates to CASSYSSRSSYNSPLHF. This sequence joins TRBV6-6 and TRBJ1-6; D gene unclear. The CDR3 totals 17 residues. The V end lost 0 bases, the J end lost 0 bases, and 9 bases lay between the germline ends. CDR1 is MNHNY, CDR2 SVGAGI, per germline (reference sequence).

This clonotype showed up many times. This chain connects TRBV5-1 to TRBJ1-1; D gene ambiguous. The CDR3 consists of 13 residues. CDR1 and CDR2 (germline): SGHRS, YFSETQ. V was shortened by 2 bases and J by 4 bases, with 9 bases between the two germline ends. The CDR3 region is CASSLLSGTEAFF. CDR3 coding DNA: TGCGCCAGCAGCTTACTGAGTGGCACTGAAGCTTTCTTT.

This clonotype was seen more than once but under ten times. V is TRBV20-1 and J is TRBJ2-7; weak D call: TRBD1 (5 bases). This CDR3 is 16 amino acids long. V was shortened by 0 bases and J by 5 bases, with 20 bases between the two germline ends. Germline V gene lookup returns CDR1 DFQATT and CDR2 SNEGSKA (reference sequence). CDR3 DNA: TGCAGTGCTAGAGATCTTCGGGCAGGGTTCTTCCACGAGCAGTACTTC. It codes for CSARDLRAGFFHEQYF.

For this clonotype: Given a much more abundant clone one base away, this may be a read error. The chain joins TRBV28 to TRBJ1-5; D may be TRBD1 (6 bases). CDR3 length equals 14 residues. Trimming stripped 4 bases from V and 9 bases from J, with 16 bases between. The germline V gene encodes CDR1 MDHEN and CDR2 SYDVKM. Here the CDR3 reads CASSSYRDSRPQHF. The CDR3 DNA follows: TGTGCCAGCAGTTCCTACAGGGACTCTCGGCCCCAGCATTTT.

CDR3 in amino acids: CSAFSRRNYGYTF. For the CDR3, the DNA is TGCAGTGCTTTTTCCAGGAGGAACTATGGCTACACCTTC. The V gene is TRBV20-1, the J gene TRBJ1-2; D unresolved. V gave up 5 bases and J gave up 2 bases, with 12 bases separating them. The CDR3 consists of 13 residues. CDR1 and CDR2 from the germline V gene are DFQATT and SNEGSKA (reference sequence).

J is TRBJ1-3 and V is TRBV7-9; D unclear. This CDR3 has 16 amino acids. CDR1 and CDR2 from the germline V gene are SEHNR and FQNEAQ (reference sequence). V was pared by 0 bases and J by 2 bases, with 11 bases between. CDR3 nucleotides: TGTGCCAGCAGCTTAGCCGGGGTCGTCGCTGGAAACACCATATATTTT. This codes for CASSLAGVVAGNTIYF.

The chain has TRBV2 and TRBJ1-2; maybe TRBD1 (5 bases). V shed 6 bases and J shed 0 bases, with 11 bases lying between them. This CDR3 spans 14 amino acids. The germline V gene has CDR1 SNHLY and CDR2 FYNNEI. Here the CDR3 DNA reads TGTGCCAGCAGACGGGACCGAACTAACTATGGCTACACCTTC. It yields the protein CASRRDRTNYGYTF.

Many counts were recorded for this clonotype. The CDR3 nucleotides are TGTGCCAGCAGCTTAGGGGTTAACACCGGGGAGCTGTTTTTT. Translating it yields CASSLGVNTGELFF. The chain has TRBV7-9 and TRBJ2-2; D remains unclear. The V gene's germline CDR1 is SEHNR and CDR2 FQNEAQ (reference sequence). V was pared by 1 base and J by 2 bases, with 5 bases between. The CDR3 runs to 14 residues.

This clonotype was found many times. The V gene is TRBV5-5, the J gene TRBJ1-5, with D tentatively TRBD1 (5 bases). Germline V gives CDR1 SGHKS, CDR2 YYEKEE (reference sequence). This CDR3 region has 15 residues. V was pared by 4 bases and J by 3 bases, with 14 bases between. This CDR3 is CASSTIAGFNQPQHF. DNA for the CDR3: TGTGCCAGCAGCACCATTGCAGGGTTCAATCAGCCCCAGCATTTT.

The gene calls are TRBV6-4 and TRBJ2-3, with 10 bases fitting TRBD1. Germline CDR1 reads MRHNA; CDR2 reads SNTAGT. V was clipped by 5 bases and J by 1 base; unmatched bases: 3. The CDR3 covers 15 residues. The CDR3 protein is CASSSGTGGTDTQYF. The CDR3 DNA follows: TGTGCCAGCAGTTCGGGGACAGGGGGCACAGATACGCAGTATTTT.

This clonotype was counted a few times. The chain combines TRBV29-1 with TRBJ2-7; tentative D call: TRBD1 (6 bases). Trimming removed 4 bases at V and 4 bases at J, with 20 bases between. Germline assignment: CDR1 SQVTM and CDR2 ANQGSEA. There are 15 residues in the CDR3. CDR3 amino acids: CSVVGAGAPQYEQYF. The CDR3 DNA follows: TGCAGCGTTGTGGGGGCAGGGGCCCCTCAATACGAGCAGTACTTC.

The chain recombines TRBV12-3 or TRBV12-4 with TRBJ1-3, with no clear D. The CDR3 sequence is 15 residues long. Trimming took 2 bases from V and 4 from J, leaving 12 bases between them. CDR3 protein: CASSLRWYSGNTIYF. CDR3 nucleotide sequence: TGTGCCAGCAGTTTAAGGTGGTATTCGGGAAACACCATATATTTT.

This clonotype was counted only a few times. V gene TRBV28 combines with J gene TRBJ2-1; 10 nucleotides align to TRBD2. Germline trimming cut 6 bases from V and 4 bases from J; bases unmatched to any gene: 9. Per germline, CDR1 MDHEN and CDR2 SYDVKM. This CDR3 has 16 amino acids. The CDR3 protein is CASSLARLAGYNEQFF. As DNA, the CDR3 is TGTGCCAGCAGCCTAGCCCGACTAGCGGGTTACAATGAGCAGTTCTTC. Complete variable domain (other parts from reference TRBV28 and TRBJ2-1): DVKVTQSSRYLVKRTGEKVFLECVQDMDHENMFWYRQDPGLGLRLIYFSYDVKMKEKGDIPEGYSVSREKKERFSLILESASTNQTSMYLCASSLARLAGYNEQFFGPGTRLTVL.

The gene calls are TRBV19 and TRBJ1-6; D possibly corresponds to TRBD1 (5 bases). V was clipped by 10 bases and J by 9 bases, with 16 bases between them. CDR1 LNHDA and CDR2 SQIVND come from the germline V gene (reference sequence). CDR3 length equals 13 residues. As DNA, the CDR3 is TGTGCCACCAGGGCGATACCCGGTTCACCCCTCCACTTT. Translating it yields CATRAIPGSPLHF. Using reference TRBV19 and TRBJ1-6 for the parts outside the CDR3, the full variable domain is DGGITQSPKYLFRKEGQNVTLSCEQNLNHDAMYWYRQDPGQGLRLIYYSQIVNDFQKGDIAEGYSVSREKKESFPLTVTSAQKNPTAFYLCATRAIPGSPLHFGNGTRLTVT.

This clonotype was detected ten times or more. CDR3 nucleotides: TGCGCCAGCAGCCAAGCAAATGAGCAGTTCTTC. Translated: CASSQANEQFF. The V call is TRBV4-3, the J call TRBJ2-1, with D unclear. Germline-derived CDR1 and CDR2 are LGHNA and YSLEER. The V gene lost 1 base and the J gene lost 7 bases, with 2 bases spanning the gap. CDR3 size: 11 residues.

The chain employs TRBV11-2 and TRBJ2-1; TRBD1 matches at 9 bases. J was trimmed by 6 bases and V by 2 bases; bases with no gene match: 11. The V gene's germline CDR1 is SGHAT and CDR2 FQNNGV. This CDR3 contains 17 residues. CDR3: CASSLFSIRTGVNEQFF. As DNA, the CDR3 is TGTGCCAGCAGCTTATTTTCAATCCGGACAGGGGTCAATGAGCAGTTCTTC.

A few counts support this clonotype. The rearrangement links TRBV7-2 to TRBJ1-4, with TRBD1 matching over 8 bases. The junction had 7 bases not matched to a gene; V was cut back by 4 bases and J by 6 bases. CDR1 is SGHTA, CDR2 FQGNSA, per germline. CDR3 size: 15 residues. CDR3 in amino acids: CASSSGQGVDEKLFF. In DNA form, the CDR3 reads TGTGCCAGCAGCTCCGGACAGGGAGTGGATGAAAAACTGTTTTTT.

This rearrangement joins TRBV29-1 to TRBJ2-3; D tentatively reads TRBD1 or TRBD2 (6 bases each). The CDR3 totals 16 residues. V lost 6 bases and J 0 bases, leaving 19 bases between the germline ends. Germline V gene sequence: CDR1 SQVTM, CDR2 ANQGSEA. The chain's CDR3 is CSVWGAGRSSTDTQYF. DNA of the CDR3: TGCAGCGTCTGGGGGGCGGGAAGATCTAGCACAGATACGCAGTATTTT.

Points on this clonotype: This may be a read error, as it is one base from a much larger clone. The chain employs TRBV14 and TRBJ1-3; no clear D gene. The CDR3 sequence is 16 residues long. Deletions cut 4 bases from V and 1 base from J, with 14 bases between. Germline lookup yields CDR1 SGHDN and CDR2 FVKESK. CDR3 coding DNA: TGTGCCAGCAGCCCTCTGGGCCCGGTGTCTGGAAACACCATATATTTT. This gives the protein CASSPLGPVSGNTIYF. Full variable domain (rest looked up from reference TRBV14 and TRBJ1-3): EAGVTQFPSHSVIEKGQTVTLRCDPISGHDNLYWYRRVMGKEIKFLLHFVKESKQDESGMPNNRFLAERTGGTYSTLKVQPAELEDSGVYFCASSPLGPVSGNTIYFGEGSWLTVV.

This clonotype was observed many times. The V and J genes are TRBV21-1 and TRBJ1-4; the table's D call of TRBD1 was not tested on the DNA. TRBV21-1 is recorded as a pseudogene. The CDR3 contains 21 residues. This CDR3 reads CASSKALRDRVCGATNEKLFF. Written as DNA, the CDR3 is TGTGCCAGCAGCAAAGCCCTCCGGGACAGGGTCTGCGGGGCAACTAATGAAAAACTGTTTTTT.

V gene TRBV5-6 combines with J gene TRBJ1-2; D is possibly TRBD1 (6 bases). The ends were cut back, 4 bases at V and 7 bases at J, with 20 bases in the middle. CDR3 length: 15 residues. The germline V gene has CDR1 SGHDT and CDR2 YYEEEE. CDR3 nucleotides: TGTGCCAGCAGCCCACCCGGGACATTCAACGGTGGCTACACCTTC. Translated, it gives CASSPPGTFNGGYTF.